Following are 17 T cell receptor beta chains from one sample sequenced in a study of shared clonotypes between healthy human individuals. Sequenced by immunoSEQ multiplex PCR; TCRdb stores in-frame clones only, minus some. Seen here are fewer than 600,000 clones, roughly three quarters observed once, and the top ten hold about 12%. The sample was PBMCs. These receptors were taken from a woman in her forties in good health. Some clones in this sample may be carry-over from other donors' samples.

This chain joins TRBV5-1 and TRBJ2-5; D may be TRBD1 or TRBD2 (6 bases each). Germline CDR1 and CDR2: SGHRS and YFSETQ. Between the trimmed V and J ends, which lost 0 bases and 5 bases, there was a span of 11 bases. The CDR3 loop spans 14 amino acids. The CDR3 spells CASSLEGGMETQYF. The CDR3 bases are TGCGCCAGCAGCTTGGAGGGGGGAATGGAGACCCAGTACTTC.

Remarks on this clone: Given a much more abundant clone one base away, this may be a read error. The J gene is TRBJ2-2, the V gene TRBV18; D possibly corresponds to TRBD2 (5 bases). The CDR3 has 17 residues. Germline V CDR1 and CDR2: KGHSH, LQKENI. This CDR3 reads CASSRLGQNLNTGELSF. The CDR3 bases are TGTGCCAGCTCACGATTGGGCCAGAATTTGAACACCGGGGAGCTGTCTTTT.

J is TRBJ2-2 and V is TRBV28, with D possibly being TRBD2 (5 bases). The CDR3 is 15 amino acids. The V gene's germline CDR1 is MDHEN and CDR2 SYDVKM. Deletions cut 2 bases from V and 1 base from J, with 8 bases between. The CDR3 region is CASSLDGMNTGELFF. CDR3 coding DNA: TGTGCCAGCAGTTTAGACGGGATGAACACCGGGGAGCTGTTTTTT.

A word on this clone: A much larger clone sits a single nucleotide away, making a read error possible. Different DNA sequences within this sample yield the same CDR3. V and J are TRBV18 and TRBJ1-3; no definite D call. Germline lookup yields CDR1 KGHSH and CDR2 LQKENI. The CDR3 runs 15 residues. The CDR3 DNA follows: TGTGCCAGCTCACCTTCTGGGATATCTGGAAACACAATATATTTT. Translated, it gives CASSPSGISGNTIYF.

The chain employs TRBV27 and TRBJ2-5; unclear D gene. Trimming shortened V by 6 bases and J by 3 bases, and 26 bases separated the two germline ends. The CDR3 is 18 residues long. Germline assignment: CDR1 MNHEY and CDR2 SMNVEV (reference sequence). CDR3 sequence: CASSRFYRTSTKEETQYF. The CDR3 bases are TGTGCCAGCAGCAGATTCTATCGGACGTCTACTAAAGAAGAGACCCAGTACTTC.

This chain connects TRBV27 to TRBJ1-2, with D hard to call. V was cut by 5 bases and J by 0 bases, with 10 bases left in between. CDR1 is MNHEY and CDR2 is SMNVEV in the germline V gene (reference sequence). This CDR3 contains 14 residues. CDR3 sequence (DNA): TGTGCCAGCAGTGTCGGCAGCCCTAACTATGGCTACACCTTC. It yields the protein CASSVGSPNYGYTF.

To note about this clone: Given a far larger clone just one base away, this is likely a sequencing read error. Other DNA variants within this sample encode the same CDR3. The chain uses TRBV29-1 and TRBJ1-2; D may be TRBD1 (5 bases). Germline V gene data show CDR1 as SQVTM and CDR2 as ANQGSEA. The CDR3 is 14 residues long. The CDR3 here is CSVEDEGRAGGYTF. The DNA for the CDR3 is TGCAGCGTCGAAGATGAGGGCAGGGCAGGCGGCTACACCTTC.

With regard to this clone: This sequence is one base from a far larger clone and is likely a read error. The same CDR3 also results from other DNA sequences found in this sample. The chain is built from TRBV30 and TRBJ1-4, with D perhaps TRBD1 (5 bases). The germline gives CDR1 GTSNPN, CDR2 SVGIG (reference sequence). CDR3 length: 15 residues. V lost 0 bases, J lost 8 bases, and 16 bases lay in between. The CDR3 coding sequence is TGTGCCTGGAGTGTACTTAGGGCGAGGGGCGAAAAACTGTTTTTT. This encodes CAWSVLRARGEKLFF.

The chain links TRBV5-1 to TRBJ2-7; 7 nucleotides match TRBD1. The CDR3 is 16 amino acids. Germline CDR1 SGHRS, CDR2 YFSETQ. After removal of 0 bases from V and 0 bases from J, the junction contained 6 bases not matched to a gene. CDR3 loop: CASSLADRAASYEQYF. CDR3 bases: TGCGCCAGCAGCTTGGCCGACAGGGCCGCCTCCTACGAGCAGTACTTC.

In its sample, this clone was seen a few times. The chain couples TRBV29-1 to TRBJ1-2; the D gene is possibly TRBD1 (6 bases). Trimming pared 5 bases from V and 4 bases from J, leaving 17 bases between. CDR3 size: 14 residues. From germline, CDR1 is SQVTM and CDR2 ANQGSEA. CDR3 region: CSVKTGGGGYGYTF. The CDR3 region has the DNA TGCAGCGTTAAGACAGGCGGGGGTGGCTATGGCTACACCTTC.

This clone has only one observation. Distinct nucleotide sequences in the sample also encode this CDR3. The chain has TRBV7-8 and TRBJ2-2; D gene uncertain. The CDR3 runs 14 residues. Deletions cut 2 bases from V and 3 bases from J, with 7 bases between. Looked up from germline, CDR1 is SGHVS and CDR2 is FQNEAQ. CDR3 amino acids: CASSLPRHTGELFF. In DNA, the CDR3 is TGTGCCAGCAGCTTACCTAGGCACACCGGGGAGCTGTTTTTT.

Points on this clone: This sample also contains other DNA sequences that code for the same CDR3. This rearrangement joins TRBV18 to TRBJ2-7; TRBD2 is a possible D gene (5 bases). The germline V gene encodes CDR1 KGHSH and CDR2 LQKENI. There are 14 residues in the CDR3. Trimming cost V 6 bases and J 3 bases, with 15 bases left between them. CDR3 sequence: CASSPRTEGYEQYF. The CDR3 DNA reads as TGTGCCAGCTCCCCCCGGACCGAGGGCTACGAGCAGTACTTC.

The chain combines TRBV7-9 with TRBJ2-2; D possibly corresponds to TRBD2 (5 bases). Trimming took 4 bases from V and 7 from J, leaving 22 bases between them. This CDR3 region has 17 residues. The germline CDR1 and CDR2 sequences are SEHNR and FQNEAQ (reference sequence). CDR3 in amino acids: CASSSPEGERPHGELFF. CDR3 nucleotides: TGTGCCAGCAGCTCTCCCGAGGGTGAGCGGCCCCACGGGGAGCTGTTTTTT.

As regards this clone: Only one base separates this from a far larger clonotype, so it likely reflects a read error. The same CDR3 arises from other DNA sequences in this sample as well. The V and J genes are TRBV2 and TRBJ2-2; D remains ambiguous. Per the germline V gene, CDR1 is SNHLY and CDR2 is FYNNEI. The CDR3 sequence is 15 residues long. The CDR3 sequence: CASIIGGTNTGELFF. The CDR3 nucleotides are TGTGCCAGCATAATTGGCGGCACGAACACTGGGGAGCTGTTTTTT.

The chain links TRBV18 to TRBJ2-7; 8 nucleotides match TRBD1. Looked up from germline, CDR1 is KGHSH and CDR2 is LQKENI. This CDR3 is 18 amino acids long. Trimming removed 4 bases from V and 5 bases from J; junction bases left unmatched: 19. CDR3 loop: CASSQTWTGNGGGNEQYF. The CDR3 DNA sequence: TGTGCCAGCTCACAAACTTGGACAGGGAATGGAGGTGGCAACGAGCAGTACTTC.

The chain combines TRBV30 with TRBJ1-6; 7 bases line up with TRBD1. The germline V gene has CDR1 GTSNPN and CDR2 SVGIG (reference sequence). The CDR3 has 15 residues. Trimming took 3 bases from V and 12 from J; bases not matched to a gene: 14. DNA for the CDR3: TGTGCCTGGAGCGTCAACACCGGGACAGTGGGACCCCTCCACTTT. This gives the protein CAWSVNTGTVGPLHF. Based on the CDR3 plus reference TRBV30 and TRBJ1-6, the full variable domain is SQTIHQWPATLVQPVGSPLSLECTVEGTSNPNLYWYRQAAGRGLQLLFYSVGIGQISSEVPQNLSASRPQDRQFILSSKKLLLSDSGFYLCAWSVNTGTVGPLHFGNGTRLTVT.

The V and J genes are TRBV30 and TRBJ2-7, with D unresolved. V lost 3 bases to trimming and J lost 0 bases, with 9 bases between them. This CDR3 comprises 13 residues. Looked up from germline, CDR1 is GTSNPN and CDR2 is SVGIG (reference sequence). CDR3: CAWSVGFSYEQYF. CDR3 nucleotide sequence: TGTGCCTGGAGCGTCGGATTCTCCTACGAGCAGTACTTC.